A selection of T cell receptor beta chains follows, all from one sample in a study of T cells in Graves' hyperthyroidism and ophthalmopathy. TCRdb ran MiXCR on the multiplex PCR reads and lists one entry per CDR3 protein. There are 500,000 to 650,000 distinct CDR3 sequences in the sample; 46% occur only once, and around 47% lies in the top ten. The specimen was peripheral blood or thyroid tissue (not recorded which). The receptors stem from an adult woman with Graves' disease, either hyperthyroidism or ophthalmopathy (not recorded which). Each CDR3 is given with its conserved first and last residue. A D gene is named only where the DNA matches it firmly. Clone size is shown for a subset of rows, as once, few, many or a class of expanded clone.

j_call d_call v_call clone_size cdr3_aa cdr3_nt
TRBJ1-1 TRBD1 TRBV7-9 once CASIPRTGNTEAFF TGTGCCAGCATCCCCAGGACAGGGAACACTGAAGCTTTCTTT
TRBJ2-7 TRBD2 TRBV20-1 many CSASTSGTSETEQYF TGCAGTGCTAGCACGTCCGGGACTAGCGAAACCGAGCAGTACTTC
TRBJ2-3 TRBD2 TRBV7-2 few CASSLSRTSGTSTDTQYF TGTGCCAGCAGCTTATCCCGGACTAGCGGAACCAGCACAGATACGCAGTATTTT
TRBJ1-3 - TRBV2 - CASSDALSGNTIYF TGTGCCAGCAGTGACGCTCTCTCTGGAAACACCATATATTTT
TRBJ2-7 - TRBV20-1 many CSVHRWDEQYF TGCAGTGTTCATCGGTGGGACGAGCAGTACTTC
TRBJ2-7 - TRBV9 many CASSVEIRSEQYF TGTGCCAGCAGCGTAGAGATAAGGTCCGAGCAGTACTTC
TRBJ2-2 - TRBV29-1 few CSVEKVTGELFF TGCAGCGTTGAAAAGGTCACCGGGGAGCTGTTTTTT
TRBJ2-5 - TRBV20-1 - CSAKNLSETQYF TGCAGTGCTAAAAACCTTTCAGAGACCCAGTACTTC
TRBJ2-7 TRBD2 TRBV7-2 - CASSLVLAGYGEQYF TGTGCCAGCAGCTTAGTTTTAGCGGGCTACGGCGAGCAGTACTTC
TRBJ2-7 - TRBV29-1 - CSCLGAGVSYEQYF TGCAGCTGTTTGGGGGCGGGAGTTTCCTACGAGCAGTACTTC
TRBJ2-7 TRBD2 TRBV7-9 many CASSYGLAAVEQYF TGTGCCAGCAGCTACGGACTAGCGGCGGTCGAGCAGTACTTC
TRBJ1-1 - TRBV12-3/TRBV12-4 - CASSRASNTEAFF TGTGCCAGTTCCAGGGCCTCGAACACTGAAGCTTTCTTT
TRBJ1-1 - TRBV29-1 - CSVEDRTQAFF TGCAGCGTTGAAGATCGGACACAGGCTTTCTTT
TRBJ2-7 - TRBV20-1 many CSARDARGGSYEQYF TGCAGTGCTAGAGATGCCAGAGGGGGGTCCTACGAGCAGTACTTC
TRBJ2-5 - TRBV7-2 - CATKGWVQYF TGTGCCACTAAGGGATGGGTCCAGTACTTC
TRBJ1-2 TRBD1 TRBV7-2 - CASSNSFQGGYGYTF TGTGCCAGCAGTAACAGCTTCCAGGGGGGCTATGGCTACACCTTC
TRBJ2-7 - TRBV10-3 few CASSDPAGTQRSYEQYF TGTGCCAGCAGTGACCCCGCCGGGACCCAGAGATCCTACGAGCAGTACTTC
TRBJ2-7 TRBD1 TRBV7-9 many CASSTFRDRSSYEQYF TGTGCCAGCAGCACCTTCCGGGACAGGAGCTCCTACGAGCAGTACTTC
TRBJ1-1 - TRBV7-9 many CASTQAFF TGTGCCAGCACTCAAGCTTTCTTT
TRBJ1-1 - TRBV6-1 few CAIEPELNTEAFF TGTGCCATCGAACCAGAACTGAACACTGAAGCTTTCTTT
TRBJ1-6 TRBD1 TRBV10-3 many CAITPGQRGSPLHF TGTGCCATCACCCCGGGACAGAGGGGCTCACCCCTCCACTTT
TRBJ1-1 - TRBV29-1 - CSVHPPPDGLMNTEAFF TGCAGCGTCCACCCACCTCCCGACGGTTTAATGAACACTGAAGCTTTCTTT
TRBJ1-3 - TRBV29-1 many CSVRDSLSGNTIYF TGCAGCGTCAGGGACTCTCTCTCTGGAAACACCATATATTTT
TRBJ2-7 - TRBV20-1 - CSAREFAYEQYF TGCAGTGCTAGAGAATTTGCCTACGAGCAGTACTTC
TRBJ2-6 TRBD2 TRBV20-1 many CSGEGSESSGANVLTF TGCAGTGGGGAGGGGTCAGAGAGCTCTGGGGCCAACGTCCTGACTTTC
TRBJ2-7 TRBD1 TRBV11-2 - CASREGTGSYEQYF TGTGCCAGCAGAGAAGGGACAGGGAGTTACGAGCAGTACTTC
TRBJ1-5 - TRBV28 - CASSPAGIRDQPQHF TGTGCCAGCAGTCCTGCAGGGATTCGGGATCAGCCCCAGCATTTT
TRBJ2-7 - TRBV10-3 - CAILDGAYEQYF TGTGCCATCTTGGACGGCGCCTACGAGCAGTACTTC
TRBJ2-6 TRBD2 TRBV7-9 few CASSASGDNVLTF TGTGCCAGCAGTGCGAGCGGGGACAACGTCCTGACTTTC
TRBJ1-5 - TRBV29-1 once CSAFVNEQPQHF TGCAGCGCTTTCGTAAATGAGCAGCCCCAGCATTTT
TRBJ1-4 - TRBV5-5 many CASSPGRADEKLFF TGTGCCAGCAGCCCCGGGAGGGCCGATGAAAAACTGTTTTTT
TRBJ1-1 - TRBV29-1 - CSVGLMTVNTEAFF TGCAGCGTTGGCCTTATGACGGTGAACACTGAAGCTTTCTTT
TRBJ1-1 - TRBV7-3 - CASKRSSVGPGEGTEAFF TGTGCCAGCAAAAGAAGCAGCGTAGGCCCAGGGGAGGGCACTGAAGCTTTCTTT
TRBJ2-7 - TRBV10-1 many CASSEGGSYEQYF TGCGCCAGCAGTGAGGGTGGCTCCTACGAGCAGTACTTC
TRBJ1-3 - TRBV6-6 few CASSYSNGNSGNTIYF TGTGCCAGCAGTTACTCGAACGGGAACTCTGGAAACACCATATATTTT